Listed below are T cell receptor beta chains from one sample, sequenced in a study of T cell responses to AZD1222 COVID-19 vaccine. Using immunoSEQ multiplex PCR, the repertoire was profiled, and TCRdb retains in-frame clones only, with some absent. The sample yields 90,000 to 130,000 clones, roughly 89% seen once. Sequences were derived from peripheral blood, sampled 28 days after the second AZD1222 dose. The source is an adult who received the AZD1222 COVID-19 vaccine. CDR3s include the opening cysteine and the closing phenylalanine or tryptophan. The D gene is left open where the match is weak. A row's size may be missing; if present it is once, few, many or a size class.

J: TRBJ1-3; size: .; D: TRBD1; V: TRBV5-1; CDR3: CASSRGTGGSGNTIYF; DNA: TGCGCCAGCAGCCGCGGGACAGGGGGCTCTGGAAACACCATATATTTT
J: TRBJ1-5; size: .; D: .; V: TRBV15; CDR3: CATSIVSNQPQHF; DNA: TGTGCCACCAGCATAGTTAGCAATCAGCCCCAGCATTTT
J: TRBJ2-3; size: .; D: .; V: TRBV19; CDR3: CASRTLQTPGDTQYF; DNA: TGTGCCAGTAGGACCTTACAGACCCCAGGAGATACGCAGTATTTT
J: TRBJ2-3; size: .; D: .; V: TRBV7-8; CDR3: CASSPGRTPSTDTQYF; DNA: TGTGCCAGCAGCCCGGGACGAACCCCTAGCACAGATACGCAGTATTTT
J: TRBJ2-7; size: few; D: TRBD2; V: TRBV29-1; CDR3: CSVEGTSGISYEQYF; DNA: TGCAGCGTTGAAGGGACTAGCGGGATCTCCTACGAGCAGTACTTC
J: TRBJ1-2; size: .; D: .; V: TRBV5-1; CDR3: CASRLSYGYTF; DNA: TGCGCCAGCAGACTGAGCTATGGCTACACCTTC
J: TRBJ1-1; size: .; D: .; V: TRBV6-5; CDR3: CASRVRSNTEAFF; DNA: TGTGCCAGCAGGGTACGAAGTAACACTGAAGCTTTCTTT
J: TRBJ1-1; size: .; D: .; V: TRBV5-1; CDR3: CASSTAQGTNTEAFF; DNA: TGCGCCAGCAGCACCGCCCAGGGTACGAACACTGAAGCTTTCTTT
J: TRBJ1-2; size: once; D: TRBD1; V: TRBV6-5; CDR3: CASSYSAGGSYGYTF; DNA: TGTGCCAGCAGTTACTCGGCAGGGGGGTCCTATGGCTACACCTTC
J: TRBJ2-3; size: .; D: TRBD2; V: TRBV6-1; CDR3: CASSEGLAGGRADTQYF; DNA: TGTGCCAGCAGTGAAGGTCTAGCGGGGGGGCGAGCAGATACGCAGTATTTT
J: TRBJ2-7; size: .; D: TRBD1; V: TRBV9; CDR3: CASSDPKGGDRAYEQYF; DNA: TGTGCCAGCAGCGATCCGAAGGGAGGGGACAGGGCCTACGAGCAGTACTTC
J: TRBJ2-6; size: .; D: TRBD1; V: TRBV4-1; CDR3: CASSLSGQVVSGANVLTF; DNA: TGCGCCAGCAGCCTAAGCGGACAGGTCGTCTCTGGGGCCAACGTCCTGACTTTC
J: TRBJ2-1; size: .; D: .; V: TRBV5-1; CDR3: CASSPLAGSGNEQFF; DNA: TGCGCCAGCAGTCCGTTGGCGGGGAGCGGCAATGAGCAGTTCTTC
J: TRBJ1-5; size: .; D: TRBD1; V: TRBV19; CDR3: CASKGGTESNQPQHF; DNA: TGTGCCAGTAAAGGTGGGACAGAGAGCAATCAGCCCCAGCATTTT
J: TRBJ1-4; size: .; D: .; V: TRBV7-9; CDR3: CASTPGFTDEKLFF; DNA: TGTGCCAGCACCCCCGGGTTTACGGATGAAAAACTGTTTTTT
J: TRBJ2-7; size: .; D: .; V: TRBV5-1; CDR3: CASSWGYEQYF; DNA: TGCGCCAGCAGCTGGGGGTACGAGCAGTACTTC
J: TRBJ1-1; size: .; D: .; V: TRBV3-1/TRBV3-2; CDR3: CASSPWGGDGTEAFF; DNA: TGTGCCAGCAGCCCCTGGGGGGGGGACGGCACTGAAGCTTTCTTT
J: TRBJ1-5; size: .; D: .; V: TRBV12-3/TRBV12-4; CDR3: CASKNSEHQPQHF; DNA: TGTGCCAGCAAAAATAGCGAGCATCAGCCCCAGCATTTT
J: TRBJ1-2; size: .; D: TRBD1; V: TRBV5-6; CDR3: CASSSFTGVQDGYTF; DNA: TGTGCCAGCAGCTCTTTTACAGGGGTTCAAGATGGCTACACCTTC
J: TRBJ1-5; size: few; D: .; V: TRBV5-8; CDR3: CARPGLYQPQHF; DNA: TGTGCCAGACCGGGCCTTTATCAGCCCCAGCATTTT
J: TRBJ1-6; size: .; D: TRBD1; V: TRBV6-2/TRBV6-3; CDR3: CASSYRGHSNSPLHF; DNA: TGTGCCAGCAGTTACAGGGGGCACTCCAACTCACCCCTCCACTTT
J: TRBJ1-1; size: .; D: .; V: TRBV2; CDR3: CASSEAGGRGTEAFF; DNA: TGTGCCAGCAGTGAAGCCGGGGGGAGAGGGACTGAAGCTTTCTTT
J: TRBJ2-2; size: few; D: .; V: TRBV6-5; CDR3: CASSYTNTGELFF; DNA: TGTGCCAGCAGTTACACCAACACCGGGGAGCTGTTTTTT
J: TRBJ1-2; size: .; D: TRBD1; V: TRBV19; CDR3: CASRTGANYGYTF; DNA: TGTGCCAGTAGGACAGGGGCTAACTATGGCTACACCTTC
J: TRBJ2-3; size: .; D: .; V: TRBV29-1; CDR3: CSHSEPTDTQYF; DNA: TGCAGCCATTCGGAGCCCACAGATACGCAGTATTTT
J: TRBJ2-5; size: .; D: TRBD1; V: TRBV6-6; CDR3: CASSRGQGVWETQYF; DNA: TGTGCCAGCAGCCGTGGACAGGGGGTTTGGGAGACCCAGTACTTC
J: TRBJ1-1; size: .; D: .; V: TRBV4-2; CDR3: CASSQSRTAQSNTEAFF; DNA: TGTGCCAGCAGCCAATCCAGGACAGCTCAAAGCAACACTGAAGCTTTCTTT
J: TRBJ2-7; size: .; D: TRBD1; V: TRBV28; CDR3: CASQKGTGMQEQYF; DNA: TGTGCCAGCCAAAAGGGGACAGGGATGCAAGAGCAGTACTTC
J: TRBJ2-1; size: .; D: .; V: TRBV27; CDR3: CASSSEYNEQFF; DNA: TGTGCCAGCAGTTCAGAGTACAATGAGCAGTTCTTC
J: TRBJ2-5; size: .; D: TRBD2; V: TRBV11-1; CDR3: CASSLGRERETQYF; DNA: TGTGCCAGCAGCTTAGGGCGGGAGAGGGAGACCCAGTACTTC
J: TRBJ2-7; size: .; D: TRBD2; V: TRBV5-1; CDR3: CASRPHRRGSYEQYF; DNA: TGCGCCAGCCGACCCCATAGGCGGGGGAGCTACGAGCAGTACTTC
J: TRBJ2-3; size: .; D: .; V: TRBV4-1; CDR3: CASSPDDSSTDTQYF; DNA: TGCGCCAGCAGCCCGGACGACTCTAGCACAGATACGCAGTATTTT
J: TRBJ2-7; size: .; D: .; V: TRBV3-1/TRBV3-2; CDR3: CASSQDFTSMDEQYF; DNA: TGTGCCAGCAGCCAAGATTTTACGAGTATGGACGAGCAGTACTTC
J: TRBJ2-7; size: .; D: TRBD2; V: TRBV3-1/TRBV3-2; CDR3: CASSQVNGGDYEQYF; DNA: TGTGCCAGCAGCCAAGTTAACGGGGGGGACTACGAGCAGTACTTC
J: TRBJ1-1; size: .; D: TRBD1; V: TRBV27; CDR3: CASSPRQGSTEAFF; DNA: TGTGCCAGCAGTCCAAGACAGGGATCGACTGAAGCTTTCTTT
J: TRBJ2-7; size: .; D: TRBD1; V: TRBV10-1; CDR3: CASSELRGQRYEQYF; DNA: TGCGCCAGCAGTGAGTTAAGGGGACAGCGCTACGAGCAGTACTTC
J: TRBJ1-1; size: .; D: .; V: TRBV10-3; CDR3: CAIGSVGKNTEAFF; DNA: TGTGCCATCGGGAGTGTGGGGAAGAACACTGAAGCTTTCTTT
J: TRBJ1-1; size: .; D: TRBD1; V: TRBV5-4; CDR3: CASSPGTGGMNTEAFF; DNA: TGTGCCAGCAGCCCCGGGACAGGGGGAATGAACACTGAAGCTTTCTTT
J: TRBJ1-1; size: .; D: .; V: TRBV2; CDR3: CASSETLGEAFF; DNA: TGTGCCAGCAGTGAAACGCTCGGTGAAGCTTTCTTT
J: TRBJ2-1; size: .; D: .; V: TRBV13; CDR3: CASSFMDEQFF; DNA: TGTGCCAGCAGCTTCATGGATGAGCAGTTCTTC
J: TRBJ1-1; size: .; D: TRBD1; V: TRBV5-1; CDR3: CASSSGQQETGAFF; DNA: TGCGCCAGCAGCTCGGGACAGCAGGAAACAGGAGCTTTCTTT
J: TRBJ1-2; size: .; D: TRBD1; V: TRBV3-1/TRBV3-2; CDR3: CASSDLPGQANYGYTF; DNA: TGTGCCAGCAGCGATCTCCCGGGACAGGCCAACTATGGCTACACCTTC
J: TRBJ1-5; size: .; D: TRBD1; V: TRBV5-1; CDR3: CASRPGTGAGQPQHF; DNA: TGCGCCAGCAGACCCGGGACAGGCGCAGGTCAGCCCCAGCATTTT
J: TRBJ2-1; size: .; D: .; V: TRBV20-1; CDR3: CSANREPEQFF; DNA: TGCAGTGCAAACAGGGAGCCTGAGCAGTTCTTC
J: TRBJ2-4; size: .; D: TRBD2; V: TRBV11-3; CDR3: CASSSPIAGGPDIQYF; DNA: TGTGCCAGCAGCTCGCCCATAGCGGGGGGCCCCGACATTCAGTACTTC
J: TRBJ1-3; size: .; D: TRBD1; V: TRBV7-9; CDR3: CASSLGQGVDTIYF; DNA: TGTGCCAGCAGCCTAGGACAGGGGGTTGACACCATATATTTT
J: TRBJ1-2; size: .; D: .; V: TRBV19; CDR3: CASSTEGRGYGYTF; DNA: TGTGCCAGTAGTACGGAAGGGCGAGGCTATGGCTACACCTTC
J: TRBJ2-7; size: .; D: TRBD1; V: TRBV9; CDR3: CASSPPTGQLYEQYF; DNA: TGTGCCAGCAGCCCACCCACGGGACAGCTCTACGAGCAGTACTTC
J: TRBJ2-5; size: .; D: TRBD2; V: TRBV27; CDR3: CASSLWYGSGIETQYF; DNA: TGTGCCAGCAGTTTGTGGTACGGTAGCGGGATTGAGACCCAGTACTTC
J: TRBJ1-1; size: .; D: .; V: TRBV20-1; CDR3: CSASAQPNTEAFF; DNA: TGCAGTGCTAGTGCACAGCCGAACACTGAAGCTTTCTTT
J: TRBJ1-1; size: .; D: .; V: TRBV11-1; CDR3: CASSLASYAEAFF; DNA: TGTGCCAGCAGCTTAGCTTCGTACGCTGAAGCTTTCTTT
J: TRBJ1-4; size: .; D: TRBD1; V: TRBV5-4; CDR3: CASSSGQAREKLFF; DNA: TGTGCCAGCAGCTCTGGACAGGCTAGAGAAAAACTGTTTTTT
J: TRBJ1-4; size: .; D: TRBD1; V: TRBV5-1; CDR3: CASSFQGATNEKLFF; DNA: TGCGCCAGCAGCTTTCAGGGGGCCACTAATGAAAAACTGTTTTTT
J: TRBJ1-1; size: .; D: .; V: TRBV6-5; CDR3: CASSYEGGFTEAFF; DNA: TGTGCCAGCAGTTATGAGGGTGGTTTTACTGAAGCTTTCTTT
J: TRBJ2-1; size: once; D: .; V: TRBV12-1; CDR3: CASSPNRGLAGRDEQFF; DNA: TGTGCCAGCAGCCCGAACCGCGGACTAGCGGGACGCGATGAGCAGTTCTTC
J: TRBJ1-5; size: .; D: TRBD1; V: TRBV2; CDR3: CASSDDQGAWQPQHF; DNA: TGTGCCAGCAGTGATGATCAGGGGGCATGGCAGCCCCAGCATTTT
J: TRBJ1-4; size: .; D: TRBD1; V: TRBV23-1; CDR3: CASSHWETGRRWDEKLFF; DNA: TGCGCCAGCAGTCATTGGGAGACAGGGAGACGCTGGGATGAAAAACTGTTTTTT
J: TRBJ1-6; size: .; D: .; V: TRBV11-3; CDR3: CASSLGYFENSPLHF; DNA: TGTGCCAGCAGCTTAGGATATTTTGAGAATTCACCCCTCCACTTT
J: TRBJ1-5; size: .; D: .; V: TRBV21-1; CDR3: CASSSPGQGIRSNQPQHF; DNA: TGTGCCAGCAGCTCACCGGGACAGGGGATCAGGAGCAATCAGCCCCAGCATTTT
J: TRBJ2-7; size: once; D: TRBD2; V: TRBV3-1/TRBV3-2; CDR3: CASGVSNGGGNEQYF; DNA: TGTGCCAGCGGGGTCTCCAATGGGGGGGGAAACGAGCAGTACTTC